The 13 T cell receptor beta chains in this list originate from one sample, sequenced in a study of T cells in Graves' hyperthyroidism and ophthalmopathy. TCR beta CDR3 region amplification was performed from RNA transcripts. First-round RT-PCR of the TCR CDR3 relied on the HTBI primer set. One entry per CDR3 protein, called by TCRdb with MiXCR from the multiplex PCR reads. The repertoire holds 340,000 or so distinct CDR3 sequences, with roughly 18% as singletons. Sequencing was carried out using blood. These receptors were collected from a woman aged 50 to 65 with Graves' hyperthyroidism.

This clonotype occurred once. The chain recombines TRBV5-1 with TRBJ1-1; no firm D call. The CDR3 spans 14 residues. Germline loops: CDR1 SGHRS, CDR2 YFSETQ. V was shortened by 0 bases and J by 4 bases, with 10 bases between the two germline ends. The CDR3: CASSLGTRGTEAFF. CDR3 sequence (DNA): TGCGCCAGCAGCTTGGGTACCCGGGGCACTGAAGCTTTCTTT.

DNA for the CDR3: TGTGCCTGGAGCCAGGGGGGCGCCAAAAACATTCAGTACTTC. This translates into CAWSQGGAKNIQYF. The chain employs TRBV30 and TRBJ2-4; weak D call: TRBD1 (7 bases). Trimming took 3 bases from V and 1 from J, leaving 10 bases between them. CDR3 size: 14 residues. Germline CDR1 reads GTSNPN; CDR2 reads SVGIG (reference sequence).

Many counts were recorded for this clonotype. This chain links TRBV20-1 with TRBJ2-5, with a tentative D call TRBD2 (6 bases). CDR3 size: 13 residues. Germline lookup yields CDR1 DFQATT and CDR2 SNEGSKA (reference sequence). Trimming left V 0 bases short and J 5 bases short, with 10 bases between. The CDR3: CSAREVAEETQYF. The CDR3 coding sequence is TGCAGTGCTAGAGAAGTAGCGGAGGAGACCCAGTACTTC.

This clonotype was observed a handful of times. The chain couples TRBV11-1 to TRBJ2-4; 7 nucleotides agree with TRBD2. The germline gives CDR1 SGHAT, CDR2 FQDESV (reference sequence). The CDR3 runs 14 residues. J was trimmed by 8 bases and V by 3 bases; bases with no gene match: 7. CDR3 bases: TGTGCCAGCAGCTTGGGGAGCGGGAACGACATTCAGTACTTC. It is translated as CASSLGSGNDIQYF.

Ten or more counts support this clonotype. The rearrangement links TRBV28 to TRBJ2-7; D tentatively reads TRBD1 or TRBD2 (7 bases each). Deletions cut 7 bases from V and 2 bases from J, with 15 bases between. Germline V gene sequence: CDR1 MDHEN, CDR2 SYDVKM. This CDR3 region has 14 residues. The CDR3 loop reads CASIPGGRAYEQYF. The CDR3 region has the DNA TGTGCCAGCATACCAGGGGGGAGGGCCTACGAGCAGTACTTC.

A single count supports this clonotype. J is TRBJ1-3 and V is TRBV15, with TRBD1 as a possible D gene (5 bases). The CDR3 is made up of 15 amino acids. Germline V gene data show CDR1 as LNHNV and CDR2 as YYDKDF (reference sequence). Deletions cut 0 bases from V and 4 bases from J, with 10 bases between. The CDR3 is CATSREGTQGNTIYF. CDR3 DNA sequence: TGTGCCACCAGCAGAGAAGGGACCCAGGGAAACACCATATATTTT.

The chain carries TRBV20-1 and TRBJ2-6, with 8 bases that match TRBD1. CDR3 length: 16 residues. The V gene end was trimmed by 4 bases and the J gene end by 4 bases; junction bases not matched to a gene: 9. Germline V lookup: CDR1 DFQATT, CDR2 SNEGSKA (reference sequence). This chain's CDR3 is CSATLRTGSGANVLTF. The CDR3 bases are TGCAGTGCTACCTTAAGGACAGGGTCCGGGGCCAACGTCCTGACTTTC.

The gene calls are TRBV5-1 and TRBJ2-1; TRBD2 matches 8 bases. Germline V CDR1 and CDR2: SGHRS, YFSETQ. Losses at the gene ends were 5 bases for V and 0 bases for J; bases not matched to a gene: 7. The CDR3 length is 16 residues. The CDR3 loop reads CASREAGVPSYNEQFF. DNA of the CDR3: TGCGCCAGCAGAGAAGCGGGAGTCCCCTCCTACAATGAGCAGTTCTTC.

This clonotype was seen many times. This chain joins TRBV6-1 and TRBJ2-7, with a possible D match to TRBD1 (5 bases). Per germline, CDR1 MNHNS and CDR2 SASEGT. V gave up 3 bases and J gave up 3 bases, with 12 bases separating them. The CDR3 runs 14 residues. CDR3 sequence: CASSDTGVGYEQYV. The DNA for the CDR3 is TGTGCCAGCAGTGATACAGGTGTTGGCTACGAGCAGTACGTC.

This clonotype has a count of ten or more. J is TRBJ2-7 and V is TRBV20-1, with TRBD1 as a possible D gene (5 bases). CDR1 and CDR2 from the germline V gene are DFQATT and SNEGSKA (reference sequence). With 6 bases removed from V and 7 bases from J, the gap between germline ends came to 16 bases. The CDR3 extends over 12 amino acids. Here the CDR3 DNA reads TGCAGTGCCCCATTCCTCGACAGTGAGCAGTACTTC. Residues: CSAPFLDSEQYF.

This clonotype was detected a few times. The V call is TRBV7-2, the J call TRBJ2-1; 9 bases agree with TRBD2. Germline loops: CDR1 SGHTA, CDR2 FQGNSA. The trim removed 4 bases at V and 0 bases at J, leaving 4 bases unmatched. The CDR3 consists of 16 residues. The CDR3 DNA follows: TGTGCCAGCAGCTACCCTAGCGGGAACTCCTACAATGAGCAGTTCTTC. This translates into CASSYPSGNSYNEQFF.

This clonotype has a handful of counts. This chain connects TRBV18 to TRBJ2-7; the D gene is possibly TRBD1 (5 bases). Germline loops: CDR1 KGHSH, CDR2 LQKENI. The V end lost 6 bases, the J end lost 6 bases, and 15 bases lay between the germline ends. The CDR3 runs 13 residues. The DNA for the CDR3 is TGTGCCAGCTCCCTGTTAGAAGGGGCCGAGCAGTACGTC. Protein: CASSLLEGAEQYV.

The chain couples TRBV12-3 or TRBV12-4 to TRBJ2-1; D uncertain. The CDR3 loop spans 11 amino acids. V was trimmed by 5 bases and J by 7 bases, leaving 6 bases between them. In DNA, the CDR3 is TGTGCCAGCAGTAACAAGAATGAGCAGTTCTTC. Protein sequence: CASSNKNEQFF.